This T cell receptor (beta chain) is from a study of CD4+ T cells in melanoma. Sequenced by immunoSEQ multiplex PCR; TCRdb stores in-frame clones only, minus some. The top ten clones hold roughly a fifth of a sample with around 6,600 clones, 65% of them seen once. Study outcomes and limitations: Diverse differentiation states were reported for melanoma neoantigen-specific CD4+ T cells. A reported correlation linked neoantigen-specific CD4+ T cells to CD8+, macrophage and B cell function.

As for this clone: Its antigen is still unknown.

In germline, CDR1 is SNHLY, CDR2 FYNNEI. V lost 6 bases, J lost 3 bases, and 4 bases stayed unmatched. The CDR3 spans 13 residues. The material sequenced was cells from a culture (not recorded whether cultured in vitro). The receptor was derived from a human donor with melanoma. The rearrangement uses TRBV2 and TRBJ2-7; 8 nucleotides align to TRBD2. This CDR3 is CASSGGANYEQYF. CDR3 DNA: TGTGCCAGCAGCGGGGGGGCTAACTACGAGCAGTACTTC.